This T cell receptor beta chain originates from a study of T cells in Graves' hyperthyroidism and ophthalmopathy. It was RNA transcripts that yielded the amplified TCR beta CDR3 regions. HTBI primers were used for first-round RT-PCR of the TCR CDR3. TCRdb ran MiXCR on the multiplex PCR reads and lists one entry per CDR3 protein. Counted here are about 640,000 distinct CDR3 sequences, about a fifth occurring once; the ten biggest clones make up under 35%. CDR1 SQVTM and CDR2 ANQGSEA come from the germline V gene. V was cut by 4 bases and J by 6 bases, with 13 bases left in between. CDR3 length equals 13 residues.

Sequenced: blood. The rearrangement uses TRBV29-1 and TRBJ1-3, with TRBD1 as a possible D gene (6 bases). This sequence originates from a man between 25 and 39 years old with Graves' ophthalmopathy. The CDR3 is CSVVVGGANTIYF. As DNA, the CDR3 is TGCAGCGTTGTCGTGGGGGGGGCAAACACCATATATTTT.